This TCR beta chain was captured by sequencing in a study of tumor-infiltrating lymphocytes in primary liver carcinoma (dated by TCRdb to 2016 to 2017). Some background on the complete study: Of the five patients (three men and two women, aged 30 to 69 years), four had hepatocellular carcinoma and one had combined HCC and intrahepatic cholangiocarcinoma. The five patients had tumors of stage T1-T3 N0M0, with maximum diameters ranging from roughly 4.2 to 10 cm. Roughly 3.65 to 8 million productive TCRbeta reads were obtained per sample, and no significant difference in read depth was found between tissue types. TCRbeta repertoire sequencing, expression microarrays and whole-exome sequencing were combined in the study across five regions of each liver tumor, with adjacent normal tissue and blood also included. A total of about 35 specimens from 5 patients, comprising about 25 tumor regions, 5 adjacent noncancerous liver tissues and 5 peripheral blood samples, were covered by TCRbeta repertoire sequencing. Agilent mRNA microarray profiling was performed on the 25 tumor region samples to relate TCRbeta repertoire diversity to the local molecular phenotype. High reproducibility was observed for the technical replicate repertoires, with mean shared-clone rates near 0.89 and correlation coefficients above 0.95.

This clonotype was detected ten times or more. What antigen it recognizes has not been identified. Base qualities are not provided; no much larger clone lies one nucleotide away. Without any cell sorting, total RNA and DNA were extracted together from approximately 20-30 mg of bulk tissue using the AllPrep DNA/RNA mini kit. Between November 2015 and early 2016, a handful of patients in China with histopathologically diagnosed primary liver carcinoma had their tumors surgically resected. At the time of sampling, the patients were treatment-naive and had chronic HBV infection. Five spatially separated regions were sampled per tumor: superior, inferior, left-lateral and right-lateral poles, plus the tumor centre. Histological examination found more than 75% viable tumor cells in every tumor sample. Fresh tumor and adjacent tissue pieces were bisected; one half was stored in RNAlater at -80°C, the other sent for histology.

TCRbeta-specific cDNA was reverse-transcribed from roughly 500 ng total RNA using a constant-region primer and ProtoScript II reverse transcriptase. TCRbeta libraries were built with three nested multiplex PCR rounds, a slightly modified ARM-PCR procedure. A final 25-cycle PCR with Deep VentR polymerase added sample barcodes and Illumina adapters. Before sequencing, amplicons between 200 and 500 bp were purified from gel using a QIAquick gel extraction kit. TCRbeta amplicons were sequenced on an Illumina HiSeq 2500 with 250-bp paired-end reads. On the authors' methods: Reads were quality-trimmed with Trimmomatic v0.33, and paired reads were merged with FLASH v1.2.11 to recover full CDR3 sequences. V, D and J germline segments were assigned to the rearranged TCRbeta sequences using MiGEC v1.2.1b. Clonotype statistics and Shannon-Wiener diversity indices were computed with VDJtools v1.0.0. To reduce sampling bias, subsequent analyses other than the diversity analysis used only the 250 most abundant clonotypes in each sample. TCRdb's own reprocessing of the public reads used fastp at Q25 and MiXCR and kept productive beta chains. Rows with one shared CDR3 protein collapse into an entry with the most common genes and DNA. TCRdb's processing, not the authors' own work, is the source of the V and J calls. This sample holds about 54,000 distinct CDR3 sequences; about three quarters were observed only once. The top ten clones comprise around 23% of the sample.

Study-wide conclusions, independent of this receptor: Because the samples were bulk and unsorted, CD4+ and CD8+ T cell repertoires could not be compared. Repertoire overlap was higher between tumor regions (mean roughly 36%) than tumor-adjacent (approximately 17%) or tumor-blood (about 14%) pairs, consistent with antigen-driven expansion. The top 250 clones made up a significantly larger repertoire fraction in tumors than in blood (p = 0.039). Only roughly 8-25% of top clones appeared in all five regions of a tumor, which suggests that tumor-infiltrating T cells are spatially heterogeneous. Only the TCR beta chain was sequenced, which likely underestimates true repertoire diversity because unpaired alpha chains were not captured. The study included only a few patients, and the authors note findings should be validated in a larger study.

This receptor was taken from a man aged 35-49 years with primary liver carcinoma and hepatitis B virus infection. The sample consisted of liver tumor tissue from sampling region 2. This specimen's cell subset or site label, interpreted: tumor region T2, inferior pole.

The DNA sequence is given as TGCAGCGTTGAAAAAGGGAACGAGCAGTACTTC. Its product reads: CSVEKGNEQYF. This chain is built from TRBV29-1 and TRBJ2-7; too little of a D gene remains to name it. At the junction V is shortened by 2 bases and J by 5 bases, with 7 bases in between. The CDR3, cysteine through phenylalanine, is 11 amino acids long. The CDR3 DNA has 33 bases and is translated from base 1. From the germline V gene, CDR1 is SQVTM and CDR2 is ANQGSEA.